This T cell receptor beta chain was identified in a study of blood T cell repertoires in COVID-19. Study-level background: Donors in the United States, Italy and Spain gave samples during acute or convalescent COVID-19.

The table came from immunoSEQ multiplex PCR; TCRdb's copy has only in-frame clones and leaves some out. The data hold roughly 380,000 clones, with about nine tenths observed a single time. The CDR3 extends over 16 amino acids. V lost 6 bases and J lost 5, with 22 bases in between. Germline assignment: CDR1 KGHSH and CDR2 LQKENI. Source material: peripheral blood. The gene calls are TRBV18 and TRBJ1-1, with a tentative D call TRBD1 (6 bases). The sequence was collected from a woman aged 55-70 years with COVID-19, enrolled during active disease. The chain's CDR3 is CASSLRQASGDTEAFF. The CDR3 coding sequence is TGTGCCAGCTCGCTACGACAGGCGTCAGGGGATACTGAAGCTTTCTTT.